This paragraph reports one T cell receptor beta chain. The antigen is unknown. The sample comes from a study of T cells in Graves' hyperthyroidism and ophthalmopathy. General observations from the study: Ophthalmopathy prediction by the model preceded onset by a median about 6.3 months. Blood samples included most of the expanded thyroid clonotypes exceeding 0.001.

This CDR3 has 17 residues. Trimming cost V 3 bases and J 3 bases, with 18 bases left between them. Per germline, CDR1 DFQATT and CDR2 SNEGSKA (reference sequence). Graves' hyperthyroidism without ophthalmopathy progression within 18 months was termed stable. RNA transcripts provided the source from which TCR beta CDR3 regions were amplified. Primed by the HTBI set, a first-round RT-PCR was run on the TCR CDR3. Each CDR3 protein gets one entry after TCRdb re-called the multiplex PCR reads with MiXCR. The table lists 450,000 to 700,000 distinct CDR3 sequences, approximately 44% of them singletons, with about 8.3% in the top ten.

Sequencing was carried out using peripheral blood or thyroid tissue (not recorded which). The TCR sequence derives from a woman between 18 and 29 years old with Graves' hyperthyroidism. V is TRBV20-1 and J is TRBJ1-6; weak D call: TRBD1 (6 bases). CDR3 amino acids: CSARKGGNYGYNSPLHF. The CDR3 DNA sequence: TGCAGTGCTAGGAAAGGGGGTAACTATGGCTATAATTCACCCCTCCACTTT.